This TCR beta chain was sequenced during a study of blood T cell repertoires in COVID-19. At the level of the study: Collection of acute and convalescent COVID-19 samples took place in the United States, Italy and Spain. Sample material is recorded as cDNA or gDNA derived from T cells, B-cell-depleted T cells, or PBMCs.

Losses at the gene ends were 3 bases for V and 4 bases for J; bases not matched to a gene: 2. CDR1 LGHDT and CDR2 YNNKEL come from the germline V gene (reference sequence). The CDR3 length is 14 residues. This clone was found many times. Other DNA sequences in the sample encode the same CDR3. Some clones are missing from TCRdb's copy, which holds only in-frame ones; the method was immunoSEQ multiplex PCR. Of about 100,000 clones detected, around four fifths appear once; the ten largest clones hold roughly an eighth. This receptor was obtained from a man between 50 and 59 years old with active or convalescent COVID-19. Sequenced sample: peripheral blood. V is TRBV3-1 (or the pseudogene TRBV3-2) and J is TRBJ1-1, with TRBD1 matching over 10 bases. In nucleotides, the CDR3 is TGTGCCAGCAGCCACTGGGACAGGGGCACTGAAGCTTTCTTT. As protein: CASSHWDRGTEAFF.